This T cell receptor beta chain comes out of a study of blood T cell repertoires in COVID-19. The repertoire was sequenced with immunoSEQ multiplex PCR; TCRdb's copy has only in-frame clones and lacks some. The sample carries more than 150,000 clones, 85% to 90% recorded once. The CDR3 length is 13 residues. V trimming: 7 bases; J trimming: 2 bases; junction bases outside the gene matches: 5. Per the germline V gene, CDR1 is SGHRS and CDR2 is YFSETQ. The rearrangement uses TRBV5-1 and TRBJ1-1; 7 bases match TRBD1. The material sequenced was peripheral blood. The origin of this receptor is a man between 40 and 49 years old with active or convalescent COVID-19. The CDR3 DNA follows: TGCGCCAGCCGACAGGGCGATAACACTGAAGCTTTCTTT. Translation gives CASRQGDNTEAFF.